This paragraph covers one TCR beta chain sequence. V was clipped by 5 bases and J by 6 bases; unmatched bases: 18. Per the germline V gene, CDR1 is MDHEN and CDR2 is SYDVKM. The CDR3 runs 18 residues. Assay: immunoSEQ multiplex PCR; the TCRdb copy retains only in-frame clones and omits some. This table holds 53,000 or so clones, approximately 86% found once. This sample was included in a study of control samples from healthy donors and cancer patients. The sequence derives from a man aged 55 to 70 with head and neck cancer. Sequencing used PBMCs. J is TRBJ2-3 and V is TRBV28, with TRBD1 identical over 9 bases. The chain's CDR3 is CASSAAFQGGQGGDTQYF. CDR3 coding DNA: TGTGCCAGCAGTGCTGCCTTTCAAGGGGGACAGGGTGGTGATACGCAGTATTTT.